This entry lists 21 T cell receptor beta chains sequenced from one sample in a study of post-analysis software for immune sequencing data. Study findings and constraints: Five TRBV segments, including TRBV5-6, TRBV5-1 and TRBV20-1, were more frequent in patients than controls.

These receptors are not linked to any known antigen. cDNA libraries of TCR beta carried unique molecular identifiers. TCRdb reprocessed the PCR reads with MiXCR, giving one entry per CDR3 protein. The sample contains some 260,000 distinct CDR3 sequences, 36% of which appear only once. The sequenced sample was blood. All receptors come from a girl between 10 and 17 years old with multiple sclerosis.

As regards this clonotype: A much larger clone lies one base from this, so it may be a read error. The chain joins TRBV21-1 to TRBJ2-5; TRBD1, the D gene given by the table, was not confirmed from the DNA. TRBV21-1 is a documented pseudogene. The CDR3 runs 15 residues. This CDR3 is CASSKGGRGAGEQYF. CDR3 coding DNA: TGTGCCAGCAGCAAAGGAGGAAGGGGGGCAGGGGAGCAGTACTTC.

This clonotype was counted only a few times. The rearrangement uses TRBV20-1 and TRBJ2-5, with D perhaps matching TRBD1 (6 bases). V lost 2 bases, J lost 2 bases, and 6 bases lay in between. The germline V gene has CDR1 DFQATT and CDR2 SNEGSKA (reference sequence). This CDR3 is built from 12 residues. The CDR3 region is CSARTGQETQYF. CDR3 sequence (DNA): TGCAGTGCTAGAACAGGGCAAGAGACCCAGTACTTC.

This clonotype showed up just a few times. The chain recombines TRBV20-1 with TRBJ1-3, with D perhaps matching TRBD1 (6 bases). V was cut by 3 bases and J by 3 bases, with 12 bases left in between. Germline CDR1 is DFQATT and CDR2 is SNEGSKA (reference sequence). This CDR3 contains 14 residues. The CDR3 nucleotides are TGCAGTGCTAGGGGGGGGCCTGATGGAAACACCATATATTTT. This gives the protein CSARGGPDGNTIYF.

This clonotype was detected a few times. V usage is TRBV7-8 and J usage is TRBJ2-2; 10 bases map to TRBD2. CDR1 SGHVS and CDR2 FQNEAQ come from the germline V gene. The ends lost 1 base at V and 7 bases at J; junction bases unmatched: 3. The CDR3 is 15 residues long. CDR3 in DNA: TGTGCCAGCAGCTTAGGGCTAGCGGGGGTCGGGGAGCTGTTTTTT. Amino acid sequence: CASSLGLAGVGELFF.

This clonotype was counted ten times or more. The chain uses TRBV5-6 and TRBJ2-7, with 8 bases aligning to TRBD1. Germline V gives CDR1 SGHDT, CDR2 YYEEEE. Trimming took 6 bases from V and 1 from J; bases not matched to a gene: 9. The CDR3 spans 15 residues. CDR3 loop: CASTFQGQGSYEQYF. DNA for the CDR3: TGTGCCAGCACCTTTCAAGGACAGGGATCCTACGAGCAGTACTTC.

This clonotype was detected once. The DNA is omitted, as the CDR3 cannot be located on it reliably, and the CDR3 follows TCRdb's listing. The chain recombines TRBV25-1 with TRBJ2-3; TRBD1, the table's D call, lacks a check against the DNA. A total of 16 residues make up the CDR3, ends included. CDR1 and CDR2 (germline): MGHDK, SYGVNS. CDR3 residues: CASSELSGWGTGTRYF.

This clonotype was found many times. The chain combines TRBV10-3 with TRBJ2-1; D may correspond to TRBD1 or TRBD2 (5 bases each). The CDR3 is made up of 15 amino acids. Germline-derived CDR1 and CDR2 are ENHRY and SYGVKD. The V and J ends lost 4 bases and 7 bases respectively, with 17 bases between them. Here the CDR3 reads CAISVPEFGGNEQFF. The CDR3 nucleotides read TGTGCCATCAGTGTTCCTGAGTTTGGGGGTAATGAGCAGTTCTTC.

This chain uses TRBV10-3 with TRBJ2-7; D unresolved. The V end lost 6 bases, the J end lost 4 bases, and 16 bases lay between the germline ends. CDR1 is ENHRY and CDR2 is SYGVKD in the germline V gene. The CDR3 is 14 amino acids. CDR3 amino acids: CAIRGGRSDYEQYF. The CDR3, as DNA: TGTGCCATCAGGGGTGGACGGTCGGATTACGAGCAGTACTTC.

This sequence joins TRBV2 and TRBJ2-1; 14 bases map to TRBD2. V dropped 3 bases and J dropped 10; count of bases not matched to a gene: 8. Germline values: CDR1 SNHLY, CDR2 FYNNEI. The length of the CDR3 is 16 residues. DNA for the CDR3: TGTGCCAGCAGTGAGACCTCTGGACTAGCGGGGGGAGAGCAGTTCTTC. It translates to CASSETSGLAGGEQFF.

This rearrangement joins TRBV10-2 to TRBJ2-2; 8 nucleotides line up with TRBD2. The CDR3 covers 14 residues. The ends lost 8 bases at V and 6 bases at J; junction bases unmatched: 8. CDR1 WSHSY and CDR2 SAAADI come from the germline V gene. The CDR3 sequence: CASGERESSGELFF. The DNA for the CDR3 is TGCGCCAGCGGAGAGCGGGAGTCGTCCGGGGAGCTGTTTTTT.

The sample holds many counts of this clonotype. This chain connects TRBV6-1 to TRBJ2-1; TRBD2 matches at 9 bases. V dropped 6 bases and J dropped 4; count of bases not matched to a gene: 7. The length of the CDR3 is 15 residues. Germline loops: CDR1 MNHNS, CDR2 SASEGT. The CDR3 nucleotides read TGTGCCAGCAGCCCCTCTAGCGGGACTTACAATGAGCAGTTCTTC. This codes for CASSPSSGTYNEQFF.

The table lists this clonotype with many counts. This rearrangement joins TRBV5-1 to TRBJ2-1; D is perhaps TRBD1 or TRBD2 (5 bases each). The CDR3 consists of 15 residues. The germline CDR1 and CDR2 sequences are SGHRS and YFSETQ. V lost 4 bases, J lost 0 bases, and 11 bases lay in between. In DNA form, the CDR3 reads TGCGCCAGCAGCGGGGGACGGAGCTCCTACAATGAGCAGTTCTTC. Translation gives CASSGGRSSYNEQFF.

This clonotype was found once. Possible read error: a much larger clone is one base away. This chain joins TRBV7-9 and TRBJ1-2; no clear D. The CDR3 totals 13 residues. The germline V gene encodes CDR1 SEHNR and CDR2 FQNEAQ (reference sequence). The CDR3 here is CASRVVDSGGNTF. DNA for the CDR3: TGTGCCAGCAGGGTGGTGGATTCGGGTGGCAACACCTTC.

In its sample, this clonotype was seen a few times. The rearrangement links TRBV12-3 or TRBV12-4 to TRBJ2-6, with TRBD1 identical over 7 bases. The CDR3 length is 18 residues. The J segment lost 4 bases and the V segment lost 3 bases, leaving 12 bases of the junction unmatched. The CDR3 nucleotides are TGTGCCAGCAGTTTGAGTACAGGGGCTCTGAGCGGGGCCAACGTCCTGACTTTC. Protein: CASSLSTGALSGANVLTF.

In its sample, this clonotype was seen many times. The chain couples TRBV4-2 to TRBJ2-3, with D uncertain. The V and J ends lost 0 bases and 2 bases respectively, with 9 bases between them. Germline assignment: CDR1 LGHNA and CDR2 YNFKEQ. CDR3 length: 15 residues. CDR3 residues: CASSQESSITDTQYF. CDR3 in DNA: TGTGCCAGCAGCCAAGAGTCCTCCATCACAGATACGCAGTATTTT.

The chain carries TRBV7-9 and TRBJ2-1; 10 positions agree with TRBD2. CDR3 length equals 16 residues. Germline CDR1 SEHNR, CDR2 FQNEAQ (reference sequence). Trimming removed 2 bases from V and 8 bases from J; junction bases left unmatched: 9. CDR3 bases: TGTGCCAGCAGCTTACCGCTAGCGGGAGAACCCTATGAGCAGTTCTTC. This sequence encodes CASSLPLAGEPYEQFF.

This clonotype was seen only once. The genes are TRBV2 and TRBJ1-2; 9 bases align to TRBD1. The CDR3 has 14 residues. V shed 4 bases and J 12 bases; nucleotides not matched to a gene: 12. Germline CDR1 SNHLY, CDR2 FYNNEI. The CDR3 coding sequence is TGTGCCAGCAGTGGACAGGGACAGGGAGGGGGCCACACCTTC. Protein: CASSGQGQGGGHTF. Full variable domain (remainder filled in from reference TRBV2 and TRBJ1-2): EPEVTQTPSHQVTQMGQEVILRCVPISNHLYFYWYRQILGQKVEFLVSFYNNEISEKSEIFDDQFSVERPDGSNFTLKIRSTKLEDSAMYFCASSGQGQGGGHTFGSGTRLTVV.

V usage is TRBV20-1 and J usage is TRBJ2-1, with D perhaps matching TRBD1 or TRBD2 (5 bases each). The CDR3 is 15 amino acids. CDR1 is DFQATT and CDR2 is SNEGSKA in the germline V gene (reference sequence). The V and J ends lost 0 bases and 4 bases respectively, with 13 bases between them. The CDR3 spells CSARERGDLYNEQFF. CDR3 nucleotide sequence: TGCAGTGCTAGAGAGAGAGGGGACCTATACAATGAGCAGTTCTTC.

The V call is TRBV4-3, the J call TRBJ2-7; 12 positions match TRBD1. J gave up 4 bases and V 1 base, and 8 bases lay outside the gene matches. This CDR3 is 17 amino acids long. Germline-derived CDR1 and CDR2 are LGHNA and YSLEER. As DNA, the CDR3 is TGCGCCAGCAGCCAAGTGGGGCCGGGACAGGGGGCTTACGAGCAGTACTTC. This gives the protein CASSQVGPGQGAYEQYF.

With respect to this clonotype: Being one base from a much bigger clone, this may be a read error. This chain links TRBV6-2 or TRBV6-3 with TRBJ2-5; TRBD2 matches 8 bases. This CDR3 has 16 amino acids. Trimming removed 2 bases from V and 1 base from J; junction bases left unmatched: 6. CDR1 and CDR2 (germline): MNHEY, SVGEGT. CDR3: CASSYDGGGIQETQYF. The CDR3 nucleotides are TGTGCCAGCAGTTACGACGGCGGGGGGATCCAAGAGACCCAGTACTTC.

As concerns this clonotype: This may be a read error: a much more frequent sequence differs by one nucleotide. V gene TRBV18 combines with J gene TRBJ2-3; D may be TRBD2 (5 bases). Trimming took 2 bases from V and 0 from J, leaving 21 bases between them. The CDR3 runs to 19 residues. CDR1 and CDR2 (germline): KGHSH, LQKENI. CDR3 DNA: TGTGCCAGCTCACCATATAGAGCGGATGCCACCAGAAGCACAGATACGCAGTATTTT. Encoded protein: CASSPYRADATRSTDTQYF.